These T cell receptor beta chains were read from a single sample in a study of beta chain features in type 1 diabetes. Clones were read by immunoSEQ multiplex PCR, and TCRdb kept only the in-frame ones, dropping some. The data contain some 240,000 clones, more than 15% of them seen just once; the ten biggest clones take up more than 0.075%. The sample comprised naive CD4+ T cells from blood. These receptors were obtained from a man aged 25-40 years with type 1 diabetes. The CDR3 runs from the conserved cysteine through the conserved F or W. The D gene is left open where the match is weak. Not all rows give a size; the values are once, few, many and, for expanded clones, a class.

J: TRBJ2-3
D: NA
size: few
V: TRBV30
DNA: TGTGCCTGGGGCAGTTGGTCATGGGATACGCAGTATTTT
CDR3: CAWGSWSWDTQYF

J: TRBJ1-1
D: NA
size: NA
V: TRBV29-1
DNA: TGCAGCGCAGAAACCAGAGGCACTGAAGCTTTCTTT
CDR3: CSAETRGTEAFF

J: TRBJ2-5
D: NA
size: few
V: TRBV10-3
DNA: TGTGCCATCAGTGAGTCAGGAGGAGAGACCCAGTACTTC
CDR3: CAISESGGETQYF

J: TRBJ2-5
D: NA
size: few
V: TRBV30
DNA: TGTGCCTGGAGTGTAGGGTTAGAGACCCAGTACTTC
CDR3: CAWSVGLETQYF

J: TRBJ2-3
D: NA
size: NA
V: TRBV5-1
DNA: TGCGCCAGCAGCGAGGGCCTCCGGGATACGCAGTATTTT
CDR3: CASSEGLRDTQYF

J: TRBJ2-3
D: TRBD1
size: once
V: TRBV30
DNA: TGTGCCTGGAATCCGGGGGACAGGGGTCCAGATACGCAGTATTTT
CDR3: CAWNPGDRGPDTQYF

J: TRBJ2-7
D: NA
size: few
V: TRBV30
DNA: TGTGCCTGGAGTAGGCTCGGCGGCTACGAGCAGTACTTC
CDR3: CAWSRLGGYEQYF

J: TRBJ2-7
D: TRBD1
size: NA
V: TRBV7-9
DNA: TGTGCCAGCAGGGGACTCAGGGGGCGTGTATCCTACGAGCAGTACTTC
CDR3: CASRGLRGRVSYEQYF

J: TRBJ2-3
D: TRBD1
size: NA
V: TRBV6-6
DNA: TGTGCCAGCAGCGGGGACAGAAGCACAGATACGCAGTATTTT
CDR3: CASSGDRSTDTQYF

J: TRBJ2-7
D: NA
size: few
V: TRBV21-1
DNA: TGTGCCAGAGGGAGTAAGGGCCACGAGCAGTACTTC
CDR3: CARGSKGHEQYF

J: TRBJ2-1
D: NA
size: few
V: TRBV29-1
DNA: TGCAGCTCCTGGGGGCAAGGTCCTGCCGATGAGCAGTTCTTC
CDR3: CSSWGQGPADEQFF

J: TRBJ2-3
D: NA
size: NA
V: TRBV7-7
DNA: TGTGCTAGCAGCCCCATAAGTCGGGGGTCCGGTACGCAGTATTTT
CDR3: CASSPISRGSGTQYF

J: TRBJ1-1
D: TRBD1
size: NA
V: TRBV28
DNA: TGTGCCAGCAGTAAAGACAGGGTCGGCACTGAAGCTTTCTTT
CDR3: CASSKDRVGTEAFF

J: TRBJ2-7
D: TRBD1
size: NA
V: TRBV30
DNA: TGTGCCTGGAACCCACAGGGGGCGCTTTATACCTACGAGCAGTACTTC
CDR3: CAWNPQGALYTYEQYF

J: TRBJ2-7
D: TRBD2
size: NA
V: TRBV4-2
DNA: TGTGCCAGCAGCCAAGAAAGGCTAGCGGGAGTGTTGACATCCTACGAGCAGTACTTC
CDR3: CASSQERLAGVLTSYEQYF

J: TRBJ2-5
D: NA
size: NA
V: TRBV30
DNA: TGTGCCTGGAGTGTACTTGTCGACGGAGAGACCCAGTACTTC
CDR3: CAWSVLVDGETQYF

J: TRBJ2-1
D: NA
size: NA
V: TRBV23-1
DNA: TGCGCCAGCCGCCAGGGGTGGGGGCCCAGGGATGAGCAGTTCTTC
CDR3: CASRQGWGPRDEQFF

J: TRBJ2-2
D: NA
size: few
V: TRBV7-2
DNA: TGTGCCAGCAGCATTACAGGGAAATTCGGGGAGCTGTTTTTT
CDR3: CASSITGKFGELFF

J: TRBJ2-2
D: NA
size: few
V: TRBV29-1
DNA: TGCAGCGTTGAAGGGAGGCAGGTGGCCGGGGAGCTGTTTTTT
CDR3: CSVEGRQVAGELFF

J: TRBJ2-1
D: TRBD2
size: few
V: TRBV29-1
DNA: TGCAGCGTTGAAGATCGGAATAGCGGGAATTCCGAAGAGCAGTTCTTC
CDR3: CSVEDRNSGNSEEQFF

J: TRBJ1-5
D: TRBD1
size: NA
V: TRBV27
DNA: TGTGCCAGCAGTGGACAGGGACAGCTTGGCGTCAATCAGCCCCAGCATTTT
CDR3: CASSGQGQLGVNQPQHF